This T cell receptor beta chain appears in the sequencing data of a study of T cell repertoires in cytomegalovirus infection. Study as a whole: It was the public TCR beta signatures that indicated both CMV infection and matching HLA type.

TCRdb re-called the reads through MiXCR, storing one row per CDR3 protein. The sample holds approximately 470,000 distinct CDR3 sequences, approximately 46% seen once. V lost 6 bases and J 2 bases, leaving 2 bases between the germline ends. This CDR3 contains 10 residues. CDR1 is DFQATT, CDR2 SNEGSKA, per germline (reference sequence). A word on this clonotype: Its antigen is unknown.

The sample was cultured PBMCs, taken from culture after CMV antigen stimulation. V gene TRBV20-1 combines with J gene TRBJ2-1; D call uncertain. This clonotype was obtained from a human donor in good health (CMV status not recorded). Some clones in this sample may be carry-over from other donors' samples. The CDR3 loop is CSATYNEQFF. The CDR3 nucleotides read TGCAGTGCCACCTACAATGAGCAGTTCTTC.